These 27 T cell receptor beta chains originate from one sample sequenced in a study of beta chain features in type 1 diabetes. Study-wide results and caveats: Moderately but significantly shorter TCRB CDR3s were found in Type 1 diabetes patients in all four CD4+ subsets.

Their recognized antigens are unknown. Reverse transcribing all isolated RNA meant expressed TCRB transcripts were sequenced. TCRdb's copy holds only in-frame clones and misses some; the assay was immunoSEQ multiplex PCR. The data hold around 280,000 clones, with approximately 15% observed a single time. Material for sequencing was naive CD4+ T cells from blood. The receptor source for this set is a man aged 18 to 29 with type 1 diabetes.

This clone was found a few times. The chain carries TRBV4-3 and TRBJ1-5; D may be TRBD1 (6 bases). The CDR3 sequence is 13 residues long. CDR1 and CDR2 (germline): LGHNA, YSLEER. Trimming removed 0 bases at V and 7 bases at J, with 7 bases between. The CDR3 loop is CASSQERGQPQHF. For the CDR3, the DNA is TGCGCCAGCAGCCAAGAAAGGGGGCAGCCCCAGCATTTT.

The chain couples TRBV7-9 to TRBJ2-7, with D perhaps TRBD2 (6 bases). V was shortened by 1 base and J by 3 bases, with 13 bases between the two germline ends. This CDR3 has 15 residues. Germline CDR1 and CDR2: SEHNR and FQNEAQ (reference sequence). CDR3 nucleotides: TGTGCCAGCAGCTTAGGGCGGGGACCCAACTACGAGCAGTACTTC. Translation: CASSLGRGPNYEQYF.

The V gene is TRBV4-1, the J gene TRBJ2-7, with 8 nucleotides matching TRBD1. CDR3 length: 16 amino acids. Germline V gene lookup returns CDR1 MGHRA and CDR2 YSYEKL. With V trimmed by 1 base and J by 8 bases, 13 bases remained unmatched. Here the CDR3 reads CASSQAPQDRATQQYF. The CDR3 DNA is TGCGCCAGCAGCCAAGCCCCCCAGGACAGGGCAACCCAGCAGTACTTC.

This clone was counted a few times. The chain has TRBV6-5 and TRBJ2-7; the D gene is possibly TRBD2 (6 bases). Per germline, CDR1 MNHEY and CDR2 SVGAGI. The length of the CDR3 is 14 residues. V was trimmed by 6 bases and J by 5 bases, leaving 17 bases between them. The DNA for the CDR3 is TGTGCCAGCAGCCTCATCGGACCGGGGGACGAGCAGTACTTC. Its translation is CASSLIGPGDEQYF.

The chain joins TRBV5-4 to TRBJ2-3, with D possibly TRBD2 on 5 matching bases. The CDR3 is 15 residues long. Trimming removed 3 bases at V and 3 bases at J, with 14 bases between. CDR1 and CDR2 from the germline V gene are SGHNT and YYREEE (reference sequence). The CDR3 sequence: CASSSRTRETDTQYF. The CDR3 DNA is TGTGCCAGCAGCTCTAGGACTCGGGAAACAGATACGCAGTATTTT.

This clone was recorded a few times. The chain employs TRBV28 and TRBJ2-7, with 8 bases that match TRBD1. The germline CDR1 and CDR2 sequences are MDHEN and SYDVKM. This CDR3 is 15 amino acids long. The V gene end was trimmed by 5 bases and the J gene end by 0 bases; junction bases not matched to a gene: 6. The CDR3 spells CASSPGQVSSYEQYF. The CDR3, as DNA: TGTGCCAGCAGTCCGGGACAGGTGTCCTCCTACGAGCAGTACTTC. Drawing the rest from reference TRBV28 and TRBJ2-7, the complete variable domain is DVKVTQSSRYLVKRTGEKVFLECVQDMDHENMFWYRQDPGLGLRLIYFSYDVKMKEKGDIPEGYSVSREKKERFSLILESASTNQTSMYLCASSPGQVSSYEQYFGPGTRLTVT.

The chain couples TRBV27 to TRBJ2-7; D possibly corresponds to TRBD2 (6 bases). V was shortened by 6 bases and J by 3 bases, with 15 bases between the two germline ends. This CDR3 is 14 amino acids long. Germline V lookup: CDR1 MNHEY, CDR2 SMNVEV (reference sequence). Here the CDR3 reads CASRRGGDRYEQYF. The CDR3 DNA reads TGTGCCAGCAGACGGGGCGGGGATCGCTACGAGCAGTACTTC.

There are a few counts of this clone. The chain combines TRBV30 with TRBJ1-3; D unclear. Germline CDR1 GTSNPN, CDR2 SVGIG (reference sequence). Trimming removed 3 bases from V and 3 bases from J, with 9 bases in between. The CDR3 is made up of 13 amino acids. The CDR3 spells CAWRSPGGNTIYF. CDR3 in DNA: TGTGCCTGGAGGTCGCCGGGTGGAAACACCATATATTTT. The variable domain in full, with the rest retrieved from reference TRBV30 and TRBJ1-3, is SQTIHQWPATLVQPVGSPLSLECTVEGTSNPNLYWYRQAAGRGLQLLFYSVGIGQISSEVPQNLSASRPQDRQFILSSKKLLLSDSGFYLCAWRSPGGNTIYFGEGSWLTVV.

This clone appeared a few times. The rearrangement uses TRBV29-1 and TRBJ2-5; 10 nucleotides align to TRBD1. Germline CDR1 reads SQVTM; CDR2 reads ANQGSEA. With V trimmed by 6 bases and J by 4 bases, 8 bases remained unmatched. The CDR3 covers 14 residues. The DNA for the CDR3 is TGCAGCGTGAGTGGACAGGGGGGTGGAGAGACCCAGTACTTC. It codes for CSVSGQGGGETQYF.

This clone appeared a few times. The V and J genes are TRBV7-2 and TRBJ2-1, with 8 bases matching TRBD1. Losses at the gene ends were 5 bases for V and 0 bases for J; bases not matched to a gene: 3. The CDR3 length is 15 residues. The germline gives CDR1 SGHTA, CDR2 FQGNSA. CDR3 nucleotides: TGTGCCAGCAGCCGGACAGGGATCTCCTACAATGAGCAGTTCTTC. It translates to CASSRTGISYNEQFF.

This chain links TRBV11-2 with TRBJ2-4; 8 bases match TRBD1. The CDR3 runs to 16 residues. Germline lookup yields CDR1 SGHAT and CDR2 FQNNGV. The J segment lost 0 bases and the V segment lost 1 base, leaving 2 bases of the junction unmatched. In DNA form, the CDR3 reads TGTGCCAGCAGCTTAGGCAGGGGGCAAGCCAAAAACATTCAGTACTTC. It specifies CASSLGRGQAKNIQYF.

This clone occurred a few times. V and J are TRBV29-1 and TRBJ2-1; D might be TRBD2 (5 bases). The CDR3 spans 11 residues. Germline loops: CDR1 SQVTM, CDR2 ANQGSEA. Written as DNA, the CDR3 is TGCAGAGTGGGAGTCCACGATGAGCAGTTCTTC. This gives the protein CRVGVHDEQFF.

Details on this clone: Its ends do not fully match the called genes, so a read error is possible. The chain uses TRBV7-2 and TRBJ2-5; TRBD2 is a possible D gene (6 bases). The CDR3 has 13 amino acids. In germline, CDR1 is SGHTA, CDR2 FQGNSA. CDR3 DNA: TGTGCCAGCAGCTTAGCGCGGGAAGACACCCAGTACTTC. Translated, it gives CASSLAREDTQYF.

The chain uses TRBV7-9 and TRBJ1-6; possible D gene TRBD1, 6 bases. This CDR3 has 13 amino acids. CDR1 is SEHNR and CDR2 is FQNEAQ in the germline V gene (reference sequence). V was shortened by 1 base and J by 8 bases, with 6 bases between the two germline ends. CDR3 in DNA: TGTGCCAGCAGCTTAGAGGGGGATTCACCCCTCCACTTT. As protein: CASSLEGDSPLHF.

The V call is TRBV11-2, the J call TRBJ1-6, with unresolved D. The CDR3 extends over 17 amino acids. Germline V gene data show CDR1 as SGHAT and CDR2 as FQNNGV. Trimming shortened V by 3 bases and J by 10 bases, and 22 bases separated the two germline ends. The CDR3 loop reads CASSFKTPPGIRSPLHF. CDR3 bases: TGTGCCAGCAGCTTTAAGACTCCCCCGGGGATTCGGTCACCCCTCCACTTT.

This clone has more than one count but fewer than ten. The genes are TRBV2 and TRBJ2-4, with 7 bases identical to TRBD1. Germline-derived CDR1 and CDR2 are SNHLY and FYNNEI. The CDR3 covers 15 residues. The V gene end was trimmed by 2 bases and the J gene end by 6 bases; junction bases not matched to a gene: 7. The CDR3 nucleotides are TGTGCCAGCAGTGAATCCACAGGGGCGGGAAACATTCAGTACTTC. Protein sequence: CASSESTGAGNIQYF. Variable domain in full (rest from reference TRBV2 and TRBJ2-4): EPEVTQTPSHQVTQMGQEVILRCVPISNHLYFYWYRQILGQKVEFLVSFYNNEISEKSEIFDDQFSVERPDGSNFTLKIRSTKLEDSAMYFCASSESTGAGNIQYFGAGTRLSVL.

The J gene is TRBJ2-5, the V gene TRBV5-1, with TRBD1 matching over 9 bases. Germline CDR1 reads SGHRS; CDR2 reads YFSETQ. This CDR3 comprises 14 residues. J was trimmed by 5 bases and V by 2 bases; bases with no gene match: 4. The CDR3 sequence is CASSLTGGRETQYF. The CDR3 DNA sequence: TGCGCCAGCAGCTTAACAGGGGGCCGGGAGACCCAGTACTTC.

In its sample, this clone was seen once. The J gene is TRBJ2-3, the V gene TRBV19; TRBD2 agrees at 14 bases. V lost 7 bases and J lost 3; bases outside the gene matches: 9. From germline, CDR1 is LNHDA and CDR2 SQIVND (reference sequence). CDR3 size: 17 residues. The chain's CDR3 is CASTSGLAGVGTDTQYF. CDR3 coding DNA: TGTGCCAGTACCTCGGGACTAGCGGGAGTGGGGACAGATACGCAGTATTTT.

The J gene is TRBJ2-7, the V gene TRBV7-8; 14 nucleotides match TRBD2. V gave up 3 bases and J gave up 5 bases; unmatched junction bases: 6. The V gene's germline CDR1 is SGHVS and CDR2 FQNEAQ. The CDR3 is made up of 16 amino acids. CDR3 sequence: CASSFTGTSGSNEQYF. CDR3 nucleotide sequence: TGTGCCAGCAGCTTCACCGGGACTAGCGGGAGCAACGAGCAGTACTTC.

The chain joins TRBV27 to TRBJ1-6; the D is unclear. The germline CDR1 and CDR2 sequences are MNHEY and SMNVEV (reference sequence). Trimming took off 10 bases at V and 4 bases at J, with 11 bases between the two ends. The CDR3 is made up of 13 amino acids. The CDR3 protein is CATQGGYNSPLHF. The CDR3 bases are TGTGCCACTCAAGGAGGTTATAATTCACCCCTCCACTTT.

This chain connects TRBV19 to TRBJ2-3; possible D gene TRBD1, 6 bases. The germline CDR1 and CDR2 sequences are LNHDA and SQIVND (reference sequence). This CDR3 has 14 amino acids. V lost 5 bases and J 0 bases, leaving 9 bases between the germline ends. This CDR3 is CASSRQGSTDTQYF. The CDR3 bases are TGTGCCAGTAGTCGGCAGGGGAGCACAGATACGCAGTATTTT.

CDR3 nucleotide sequence: TGTGCCAGCAGCTCGCCGGGACTAGCGTGGAACGGGGAGCTGTTTTTT. Translating it yields CASSSPGLAWNGELFF. The gene calls are TRBV7-2 and TRBJ2-2; 10 bases map to TRBD2. This CDR3 spans 16 amino acids. Per germline, CDR1 SGHTA and CDR2 FQGNSA. V was pared by 4 bases and J by 7 bases, with 9 bases of the junction left unmatched.

A few counts support this clone. The chain links TRBV7-9 to TRBJ2-6; 8 bases are shared with TRBD1. Germline lookup yields CDR1 SEHNR and CDR2 FQNEAQ (reference sequence). The CDR3 loop spans 19 amino acids. The J segment lost 3 bases and the V segment lost 5 bases, leaving 15 bases of the junction unmatched. CDR3 nucleotides: TGTGCCAGCAGCCGACAGGGGCCCTCACCGGAGGGTGGGGCCAACGTCCTGACTTTC. This translates into CASSRQGPSPEGGANVLTF.

The CDR3 loop is CASSTARDTSYEQYF. Here the CDR3 DNA reads TGTGCCAGTAGTACTGCCCGGGACACCTCCTACGAGCAGTACTTC. The V gene is TRBV19, the J gene TRBJ2-7, with a tentative D call TRBD1 (6 bases). Trimming removed 4 bases at V and 0 bases at J, with 13 bases between. Germline CDR1 and CDR2: LNHDA and SQIVND (reference sequence). The CDR3 length is 15 residues. The entire variable domain, with the rest obtained from reference TRBV19 and TRBJ2-7, is as follows: DGGITQSPKYLFRKEGQNVTLSCEQNLNHDAMYWYRQDPGQGLRLIYYSQIVNDFQKGDIAEGYSVSREKKESFPLTVTSAQKNPTAFYLCASSTARDTSYEQYFGPGTRLTVT.

The chain carries TRBV9 and TRBJ2-1; TRBD2 matches at 13 bases. CDR1 and CDR2 from the germline V gene are SGDLS and YYNGEE. The CDR3 contains 15 residues. V lost 2 bases, J lost 8 bases, and 4 bases stayed unmatched. The CDR3 coding sequence is TGTGCCAGCAGCGTTGGGACTAGCGGGATGGATGAGCAGTTCTTC. Translation gives CASSVGTSGMDEQFF. Variable domain in full (rest from reference TRBV9 and TRBJ2-1): DSGVTQTPKHLITATGQRVTLRCSPRSGDLSVYWYQQSLDQGLQFLIQYYNGEERAKGNILERFSAQQFPDLHSELNLSSLELGDSALYFCASSVGTSGMDEQFFGPGTRLTVL.

The CDR3 region is CASSLVGTGPYGYTF. In nucleotides, the CDR3 is TGTGCCAGCAGCTTGGTAGGGACAGGTCCCTATGGCTACACCTTC. The J gene is TRBJ1-2, the V gene TRBV5-4; 8 positions agree with TRBD1. This CDR3 is 15 amino acids long. Germline V gene data show CDR1 as SGHNT and CDR2 as YYREEE (reference sequence). Trimming cost V 0 bases and J 4 bases; bases outside gene matches: 5.

The chain couples TRBV29-1 to TRBJ1-1, with 7 positions matching TRBD1. J was trimmed by 5 bases and V by 2 bases; bases with no gene match: 5. The CDR3 loop spans 13 amino acids. In germline, CDR1 is SQVTM, CDR2 ANQGSEA. CDR3 nucleotides: TGCAGCGTTGAACCCCGACAGGGTACTGAAGCTTTCTTT. The encoded protein is CSVEPRQGTEAFF.